This T cell receptor (beta chain) emerged from a study of T cell changes during pregnancy in multiple sclerosis. Sequencing was performed with immunoSEQ multiplex PCR; in TCRdb, only in-frame clones are kept and a portion is missing. This sample has about 60,000 clones; about nine tenths occur once, and the top ten carry 1.3%. J was trimmed by 10 bases and V by 2 bases; bases with no gene match: 9. Germline V gene sequence: CDR1 SGHTA, CDR2 FQGNSA. The CDR3 extends over 14 amino acids. This chain joins TRBV7-2 and TRBJ2-3; 7 nucleotides match TRBD1. The receptor was isolated from a female donor with multiple sclerosis, enrolled in a pregnancy study. Sequences were derived from peripheral blood, sampled in the second trimester of pregnancy. The CDR3 region is CASSLLPRGQAQYF. The CDR3 region has the DNA TGTGCCAGCAGCTTACTCCCTAGGGGGCAAGCGCAGTATTTT.